These 18 T cell receptor beta chains came from one sample sequenced in a study of T-cell memory formation after mild COVID-19 (dated by TCRdb to about 2021). Libraries were prepared through 5' RACE. Reads for this sample came from an Illumina NovaSeq 6000. In-frame beta chains were kept once TCRdb had trimmed the public reads at Q25 with fastp and called clones with MiXCR. For every CDR3 protein sequence, its rows merge into one entry that carries the most common genes and DNA. For this sample there are roughly 150,000 distinct CDR3 sequences; about 15% appear just once. Clones ranked in the top ten supply roughly 14% of the sample. Sequenced input: PBMCs or a T cell subset sorted from them (not recorded which). The receptors derive from an adult woman who had mild COVID-19 (a few samples of this study predate the infection). The sample titles of this study are shuffled in the database, so cell type and time point are left out; the donor was told from shared clones.

J is TRBJ2-1 and V is TRBV7-9; 13 positions agree with TRBD2. This CDR3 spans 19 amino acids. Germline CDR1 and CDR2: SEHNR and FQNEAQ (reference sequence). The trim removed 5 bases at V and 5 bases at J, leaving 15 bases unmatched. CDR3 sequence (DNA): TGTGCCAGCAGCCCCCCGACTAGCGGGGGGTTGGAGACCGACAATGAGCAGTTCTTC. Encoded protein: CASSPPTSGGLETDNEQFF.

The V and J genes are TRBV12-3 or TRBV12-4 and TRBJ2-7; D is possibly TRBD1 (6 bases). V lost 6 bases to trimming and J lost 2 bases, with 17 bases between them. The CDR3 sequence is 15 residues long. The CDR3 region is CASRDTGSSPYEQYF. As DNA, the CDR3 is TGTGCCAGCAGGGACACAGGGAGCTCGCCCTACGAGCAGTACTTC.

Only a few counts were recorded for this clonotype. The CDR3 DNA sequence: TGCAGCGTTGGGGGGTACCAAGAGACCCAGTACTTC. This gives the protein CSVGGYQETQYF. The chain carries TRBV29-1 and TRBJ2-5; D may be TRBD1 or TRBD2 (5 bases each). This CDR3 is built from 12 residues. Trimming pared 4 bases from V and 0 bases from J, leaving 6 bases between. Germline values: CDR1 SQVTM, CDR2 ANQGSEA.

This clonotype was detected only a few times. The rearrangement links TRBV12-3 or TRBV12-4 to TRBJ1-1; the match to TRBD1 covers 8 bases. V shed 6 bases, J shed 3 bases, and the junction held 9 bases outside the gene matches. The CDR3 loop spans 15 amino acids. The CDR3 bases are TGTGCCAGCAGGATACACACAGGGGGACACACTGAAGCTTTCTTT. As protein: CASRIHTGGHTEAFF.

V gene TRBV4-1 combines with J gene TRBJ2-7; 11 nucleotides agree with TRBD2. The CDR3 is 15 amino acids. The ends lost 4 bases at V and 0 bases at J; junction bases unmatched: 2. CDR1 and CDR2 (germline): MGHRA, YSYEKL. CDR3 nucleotide sequence: TGCGCCAGCAGCCTGACTAGCGGGGTCTCCTACGAGCAGTACTTC. It encodes CASSLTSGVSYEQYF.

The chain has TRBV24-1 and TRBJ2-1; D possibly corresponds to TRBD1 (6 bases). The germline V and J ends were trimmed by 3 bases and 6 bases, with 17 bases remaining between them. The germline V gene has CDR1 KGHDR and CDR2 SFDVKD. CDR3 length equals 16 residues. The CDR3 sequence: CATSDGVGDKLNEQFF. The DNA of the CDR3 is TGTGCCACCAGTGATGGAGTTGGGGACAAACTCAATGAGCAGTTCTTC.

The chain carries TRBV24-1 and TRBJ2-2; D perhaps matches TRBD2 (6 bases). The CDR3 is made up of 19 amino acids. The ends were cut back, 1 base at V and 4 bases at J, with 21 bases in the middle. The germline V gene has CDR1 KGHDR and CDR2 SFDVKD. The CDR3 loop is CATSDLSSAGRSATGELFF. The DNA for the CDR3 is TGTGCCACCAGTGATTTATCGTCGGCAGGGAGGTCGGCCACCGGGGAGCTGTTTTTT.

The chain carries TRBV9 and TRBJ1-2; no clear D. Trimming took 4 bases from V and 4 from J, leaving 17 bases between them. Germline V CDR1 and CDR2: SGDLS, YYNGEE. CDR3 size: 15 residues. The CDR3 DNA reads TGTGCCAGCAGCCCTGGGAGCGAGGCGGTCTATGGCTACACCTTC. As protein: CASSPGSEAVYGYTF.

This clonotype came up a few times. V and J are TRBV25-1 and TRBJ2-7, with 10 bases identical to TRBD1. Germline trimming cut 3 bases from V and 1 base from J; bases unmatched to any gene: 9. Germline V CDR1 and CDR2: MGHDK, SYGVNS. The CDR3 runs 17 residues. CDR3 loop: CASSDPRTGGFSYEQYF. The CDR3 region has the DNA TGTGCCAGCAGTGACCCCCGGACAGGGGGTTTTTCCTACGAGCAGTACTTC.

The chain joins TRBV4-3 to TRBJ2-1, with TRBD2 identical over 8 bases. The CDR3 has 16 residues. Germline loops: CDR1 LGHNA, CDR2 YSLEER. The V and J ends lost 0 bases and 8 bases, in that order; junction bases with no gene match: 9. The CDR3 DNA follows: TGCGCCAGCAGCCAAGAGCTAGCGGGTCGATCCGATGAGCAGTTCTTC. The encoded protein is CASSQELAGRSDEQFF.

This clonotype was seen a handful of times. CDR3 amino acids: CASSLRPADYAYQETQYF. CDR3 DNA: TGTGCCAGTAGCCTTCGCCCCGCGGACTACGCGTACCAAGAGACCCAGTACTTC. This rearrangement joins TRBV19 to TRBJ2-5, with D maybe TRBD2 (6 bases). Germline CDR1 LNHDA, CDR2 SQIVND (reference sequence). The CDR3 is 18 residues long. The V end lost 6 bases, the J end lost 0 bases, and 23 bases lay between the germline ends. The full variable domain, completed using reference TRBV19 and TRBJ2-5, is DGGITQSPKYLFRKEGQNVTLSCEQNLNHDAMYWYRQDPGQGLRLIYYSQIVNDFQKGDIAEGYSVSREKKESFPLTVTSAQKNPTAFYLCASSLRPADYAYQETQYFGPGTRLLVL.

This clonotype was found a few times. The chain has TRBV3-1 and TRBJ2-1; 11 positions agree with TRBD2. The germline V gene encodes CDR1 LGHDT and CDR2 YNNKEL (reference sequence). Trimming at V came to 4 bases and at J to 7 bases, leaving 9 bases not matched to a gene. The CDR3 is 16 residues long. The CDR3 nucleotides read TGTGCCAGCAGCCTGGGACTAGCGGACTTGGGGAATGAGCAGTTCTTC. Its translation is CASSLGLADLGNEQFF.

This clonotype was picked up a small number of times. This chain uses TRBV6-5 with TRBJ2-1; D perhaps matches TRBD2 (6 bases). V was shortened by 0 bases and J by 0 bases, with 12 bases between the two germline ends. The V gene's germline CDR1 is MNHEY and CDR2 SVGAGI. The CDR3 sequence is 17 residues long. The CDR3 DNA sequence: TGTGCCAGCAGTTACTCGAAACGGGACTTCTCCTACAATGAGCAGTTCTTC. Encoded protein: CASSYSKRDFSYNEQFF.

The chain employs TRBV5-6 and TRBJ2-7; 12 nucleotides align to TRBD1. The J segment lost 3 bases and the V segment lost 5 bases, leaving 9 bases of the junction unmatched. The CDR3 runs to 16 residues. Germline assignment: CDR1 SGHDT and CDR2 YYEEEE. This CDR3 is CASRHGTGGAYYEQYF. The CDR3 DNA reads as TGTGCCAGCAGACACGGGACAGGGGGCGCCTACTACGAGCAGTACTTC.

This clonotype was observed a handful of times. This chain uses TRBV20-1 with TRBJ2-3; TRBD2 matches at 16 bases. Germline assignment: CDR1 DFQATT and CDR2 SNEGSKA (reference sequence). The CDR3 contains 19 residues. Trimming at V came to 3 bases and at J to 3 bases, leaving 12 bases not matched to a gene. The CDR3 loop is CSARWGLAGGPRPTDTQYF. CDR3 DNA sequence: TGCAGTGCTAGGTGGGGACTAGCGGGAGGGCCACGTCCAACAGATACGCAGTATTTT.

This clonotype has only a few counts. V gene TRBV7-9 combines with J gene TRBJ2-7; 11 nucleotides agree with TRBD2. CDR1 and CDR2 from the germline V gene are SEHNR and FQNEAQ (reference sequence). After removal of 5 bases from V and 0 bases from J, the junction contained 3 bases not matched to a gene. The CDR3 runs to 15 residues. The CDR3 DNA is TGTGCCAGCAGCCGTAGCGGGGGGGCCTCCTACGAGCAGTACTTC. It yields the protein CASSRSGGASYEQYF.

This clonotype has just a few counts. The chain employs TRBV6-5 and TRBJ1-5; D call uncertain. There are 14 residues in the CDR3. V lost 0 bases and J lost 6, with 9 bases in between. CDR1 is MNHEY and CDR2 is SVGAGI in the germline V gene. CDR3 DNA sequence: TGTGCCAGCAGTTACTCAGGAGTGAGTCAGCCCCAGCATTTT. Protein: CASSYSGVSQPQHF.

This clonotype turned up a few times. The chain has TRBV20-1 and TRBJ2-7; TRBD1 is a possible D gene (6 bases). The CDR3 extends over 15 amino acids. CDR1 and CDR2 (germline): DFQATT, SNEGSKA (reference sequence). Trimming pared 3 bases from V and 4 bases from J, leaving 19 bases between. DNA of the CDR3: TGCAGTGCTAGTTTTGGTCCCGGCAGGGGTTACGAGCAGTACTTC. Translation gives CSASFGPGRGYEQYF.